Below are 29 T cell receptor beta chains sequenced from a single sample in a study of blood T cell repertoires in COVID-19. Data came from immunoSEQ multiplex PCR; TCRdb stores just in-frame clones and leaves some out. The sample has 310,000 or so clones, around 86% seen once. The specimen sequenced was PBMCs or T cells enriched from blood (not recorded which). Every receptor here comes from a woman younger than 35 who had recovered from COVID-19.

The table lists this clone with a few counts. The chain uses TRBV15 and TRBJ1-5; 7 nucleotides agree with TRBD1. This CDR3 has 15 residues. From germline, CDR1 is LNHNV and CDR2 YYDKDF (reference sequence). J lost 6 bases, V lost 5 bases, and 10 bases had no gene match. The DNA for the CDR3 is TGTGCCACCAGCGGGGGTACAGGGGAGAGTCAGCCCCAGCATTTT. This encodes CATSGGTGESQPQHF. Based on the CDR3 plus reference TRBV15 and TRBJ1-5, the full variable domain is DAMVIQNPRYQVTQFGKPVTLSCSQTLNHNVMYWYQQKSSQAPKLLFHYYDKDFNNEADTPDNFQSRRPNTSFCFLDIRSPGLGDTAMYLCATSGGTGESQPQHFGDGTRLSIL.

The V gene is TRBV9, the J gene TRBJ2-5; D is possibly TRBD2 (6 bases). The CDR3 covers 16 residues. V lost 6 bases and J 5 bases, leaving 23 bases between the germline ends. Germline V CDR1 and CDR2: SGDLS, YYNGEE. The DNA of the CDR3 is TGTGCCAGCATTCCCCCCTCGGGACTGCACGGGGAGACCCAGTACTTC. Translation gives CASIPPSGLHGETQYF.

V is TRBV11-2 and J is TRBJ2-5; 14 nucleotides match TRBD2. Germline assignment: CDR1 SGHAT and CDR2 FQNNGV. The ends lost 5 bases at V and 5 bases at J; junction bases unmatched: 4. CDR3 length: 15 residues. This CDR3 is CASSARTSGGETQYF. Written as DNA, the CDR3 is TGTGCCAGCAGCGCCCGGACTAGCGGGGGGGAGACCCAGTACTTC.

The CDR3 nucleotides read TGTGCCAGCAGCTTGTGGGACAGGGAAGTGGGGGGCTACACCTTC. This gives the protein CASSLWDREVGGYTF. The chain carries TRBV5-6 and TRBJ1-2, with 9 bases identical to TRBD1. Germline V CDR1 and CDR2: SGHDT, YYEEEE. The CDR3 consists of 15 residues. V was pared by 1 base and J by 8 bases, with 9 bases of the junction left unmatched.

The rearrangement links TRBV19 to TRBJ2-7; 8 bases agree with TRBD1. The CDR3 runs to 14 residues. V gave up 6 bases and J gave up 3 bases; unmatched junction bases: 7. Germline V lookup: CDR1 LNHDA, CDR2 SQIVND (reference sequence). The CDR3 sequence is CASSSQGAFYEQYF. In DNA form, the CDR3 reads TGTGCCAGTAGCTCCCAGGGGGCTTTCTACGAGCAGTACTTC.

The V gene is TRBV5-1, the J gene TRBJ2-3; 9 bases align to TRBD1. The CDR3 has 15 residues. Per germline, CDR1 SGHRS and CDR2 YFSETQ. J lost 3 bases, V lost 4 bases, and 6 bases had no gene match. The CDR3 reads CASSGGTGLTDTQYF. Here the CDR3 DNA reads TGCGCCAGCAGCGGGGGGACAGGGTTGACAGATACGCAGTATTTT. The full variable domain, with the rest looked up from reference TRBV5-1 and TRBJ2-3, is KAGVTQTPRYLIKTRGQQVTLSCSPISGHRSVSWYQQTPGQGLQFLFEYFSETQRNKGNFPGRFSGRQFSNSRSEMNVSTLELGDSALYLCASSGGTGLTDTQYFGPGTRLTVL.

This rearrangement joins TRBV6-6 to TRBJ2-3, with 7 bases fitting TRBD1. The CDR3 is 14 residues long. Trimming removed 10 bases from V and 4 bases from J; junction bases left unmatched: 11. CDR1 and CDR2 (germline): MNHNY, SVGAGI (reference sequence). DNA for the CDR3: TGTGCCATCGCACAGGGGCCAGATGCAGATACGCAGTATTTT. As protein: CAIAQGPDADTQYF.

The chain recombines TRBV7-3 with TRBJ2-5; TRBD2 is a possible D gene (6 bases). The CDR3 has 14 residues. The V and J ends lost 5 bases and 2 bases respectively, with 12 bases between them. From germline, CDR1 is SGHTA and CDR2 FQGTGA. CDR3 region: CASSPLGTQETQYF. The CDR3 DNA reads TGTGCCAGCAGCCCCTTAGGGACTCAAGAGACCCAGTACTTC.

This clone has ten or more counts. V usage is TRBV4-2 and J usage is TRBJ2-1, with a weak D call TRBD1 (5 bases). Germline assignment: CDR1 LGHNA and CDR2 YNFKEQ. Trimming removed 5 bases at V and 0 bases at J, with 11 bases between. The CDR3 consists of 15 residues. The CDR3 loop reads CASSSGQSSYNEQFF. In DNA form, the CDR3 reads TGTGCCAGCAGCTCCGGACAAAGCTCCTACAATGAGCAGTTCTTC.

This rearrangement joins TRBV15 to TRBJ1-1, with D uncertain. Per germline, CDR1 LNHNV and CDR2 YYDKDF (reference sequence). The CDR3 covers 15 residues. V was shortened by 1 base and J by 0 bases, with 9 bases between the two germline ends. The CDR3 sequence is CATSRGSVMNTEAFF. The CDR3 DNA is TGTGCCACCAGCAGAGGATCAGTCATGAACACTGAAGCTTTCTTT. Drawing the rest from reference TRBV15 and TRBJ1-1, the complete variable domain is DAMVIQNPRYQVTQFGKPVTLSCSQTLNHNVMYWYQQKSSQAPKLLFHYYDKDFNNEADTPDNFQSRRPNTSFCFLDIRSPGLGDTAMYLCATSRGSVMNTEAFFGQGTRLTVV.

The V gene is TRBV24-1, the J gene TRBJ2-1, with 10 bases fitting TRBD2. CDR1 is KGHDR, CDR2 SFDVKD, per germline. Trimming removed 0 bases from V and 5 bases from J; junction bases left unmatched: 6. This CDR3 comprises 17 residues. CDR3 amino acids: CATSDLYPSGGNNEQFF. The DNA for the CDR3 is TGTGCCACCAGTGATTTGTATCCTAGCGGGGGAAACAATGAGCAGTTCTTC.

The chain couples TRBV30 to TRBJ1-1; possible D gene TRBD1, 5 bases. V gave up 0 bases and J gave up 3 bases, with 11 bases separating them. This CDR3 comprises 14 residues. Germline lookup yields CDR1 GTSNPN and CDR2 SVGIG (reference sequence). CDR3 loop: CAWSVGRGYTEAFF. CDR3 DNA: TGTGCCTGGAGTGTTGGGAGGGGCTACACTGAAGCTTTCTTT.

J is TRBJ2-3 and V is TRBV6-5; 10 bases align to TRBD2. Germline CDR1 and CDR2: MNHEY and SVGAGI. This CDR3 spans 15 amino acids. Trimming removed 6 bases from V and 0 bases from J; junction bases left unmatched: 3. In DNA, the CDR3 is TGTGCCAGCAGCGCACTAGCGGGGAGCACAGATACGCAGTATTTT. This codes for CASSALAGSTDTQYF.

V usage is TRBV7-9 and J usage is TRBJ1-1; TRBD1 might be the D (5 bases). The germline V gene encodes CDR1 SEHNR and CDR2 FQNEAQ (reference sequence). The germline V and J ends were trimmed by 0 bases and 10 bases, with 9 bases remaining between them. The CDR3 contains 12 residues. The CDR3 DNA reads TGTGCCAGCAGCTTAGCGGGGGGAGGAGCTTTCTTT. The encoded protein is CASSLAGGGAFF.

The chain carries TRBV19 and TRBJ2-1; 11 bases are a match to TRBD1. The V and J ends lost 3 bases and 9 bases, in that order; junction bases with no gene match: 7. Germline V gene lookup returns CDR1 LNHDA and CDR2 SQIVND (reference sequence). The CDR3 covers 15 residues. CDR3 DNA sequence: TGTGCCAGTAGTATTCGGGACAGGGGGTGGAGTGAGCAGTTCTTC. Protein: CASSIRDRGWSEQFF.

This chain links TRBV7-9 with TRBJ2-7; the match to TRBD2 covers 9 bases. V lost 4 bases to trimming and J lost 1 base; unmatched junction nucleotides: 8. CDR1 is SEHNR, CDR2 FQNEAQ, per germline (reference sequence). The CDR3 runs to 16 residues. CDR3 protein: CASSSLTSGTSYEQYF. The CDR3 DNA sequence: TGTGCCAGCAGCTCCCTGACTAGCGGAACATCCTACGAGCAGTACTTC.

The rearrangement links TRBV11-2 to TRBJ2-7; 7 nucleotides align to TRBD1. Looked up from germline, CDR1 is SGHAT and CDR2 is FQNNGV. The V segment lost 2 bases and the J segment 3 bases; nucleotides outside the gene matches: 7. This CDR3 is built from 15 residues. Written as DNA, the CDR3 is TGTGCCAGCAGCTTAAGGGACAGTGGAATCTACGAGCAGTACTTC. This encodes CASSLRDSGIYEQYF.

CDR3 sequence reads: CASSLGTSDGTGELFF. For the CDR3, the DNA is TGCGCCAGCAGCCTCGGGACTAGCGACGGCACCGGGGAGCTGTTTTTT. The chain carries TRBV5-1 and TRBJ2-2; TRBD2 matches 10 bases. The CDR3 covers 16 residues. The ends lost 4 bases at V and 4 bases at J; junction bases unmatched: 7. Germline V gives CDR1 SGHRS, CDR2 YFSETQ.

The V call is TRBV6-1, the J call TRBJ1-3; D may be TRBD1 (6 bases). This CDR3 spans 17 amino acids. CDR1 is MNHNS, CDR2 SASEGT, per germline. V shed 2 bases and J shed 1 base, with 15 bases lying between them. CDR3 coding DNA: TGTGCCAGCAGTGAAAGGACAGCCTTTCTGTCTGGAAACACCATATATTTT. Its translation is CASSERTAFLSGNTIYF.

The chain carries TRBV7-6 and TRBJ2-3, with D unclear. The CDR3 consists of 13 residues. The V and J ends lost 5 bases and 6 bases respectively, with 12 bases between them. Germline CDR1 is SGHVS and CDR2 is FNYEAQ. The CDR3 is CASSPQLWDTQYF. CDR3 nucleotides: TGTGCCAGCAGCCCACAGTTATGGGATACGCAGTATTTT.

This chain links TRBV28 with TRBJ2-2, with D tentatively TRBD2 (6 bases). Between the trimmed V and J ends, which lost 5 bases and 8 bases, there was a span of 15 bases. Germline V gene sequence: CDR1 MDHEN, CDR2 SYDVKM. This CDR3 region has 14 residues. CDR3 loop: CASSPHGGSGELFF. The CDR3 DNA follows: TGTGCCAGCAGTCCGCACGGGGGATCGGGGGAGCTGTTTTTT.

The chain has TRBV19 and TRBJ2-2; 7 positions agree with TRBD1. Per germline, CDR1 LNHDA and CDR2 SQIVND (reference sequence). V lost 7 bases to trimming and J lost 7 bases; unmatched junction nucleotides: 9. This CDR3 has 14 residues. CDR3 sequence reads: CASTRGPLDGELFF. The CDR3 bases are TGTGCCAGTACTAGGGGGCCCCTGGACGGGGAGCTGTTTTTT.

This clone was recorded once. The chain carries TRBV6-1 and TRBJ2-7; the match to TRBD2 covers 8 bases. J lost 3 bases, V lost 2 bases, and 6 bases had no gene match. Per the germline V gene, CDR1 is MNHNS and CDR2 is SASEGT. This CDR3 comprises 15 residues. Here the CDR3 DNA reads TGTGCCAGCAGTGAAATCCCGGGACTAGTCTACGAGCAGTACTTC. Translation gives CASSEIPGLVYEQYF.

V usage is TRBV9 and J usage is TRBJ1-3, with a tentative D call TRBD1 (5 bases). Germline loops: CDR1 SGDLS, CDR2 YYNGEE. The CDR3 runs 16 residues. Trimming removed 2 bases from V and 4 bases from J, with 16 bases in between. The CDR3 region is CASSVGLSFYGNTIYF. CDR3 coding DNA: TGTGCCAGCAGCGTGGGACTTTCCTTCTACGGAAACACCATATATTTT.

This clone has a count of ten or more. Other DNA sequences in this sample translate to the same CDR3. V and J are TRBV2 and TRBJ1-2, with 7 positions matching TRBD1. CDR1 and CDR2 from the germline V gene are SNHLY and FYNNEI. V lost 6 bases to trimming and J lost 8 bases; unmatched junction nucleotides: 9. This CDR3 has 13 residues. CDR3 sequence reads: CASSENRGRGYTF. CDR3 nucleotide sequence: TGTGCCAGCAGCGAAAACAGGGGCCGAGGCTACACCTTC.

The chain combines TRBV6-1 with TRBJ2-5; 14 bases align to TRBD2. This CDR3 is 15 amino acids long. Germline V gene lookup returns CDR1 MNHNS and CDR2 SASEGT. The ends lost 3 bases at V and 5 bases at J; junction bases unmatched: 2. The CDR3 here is CASSETSGGAETQYF. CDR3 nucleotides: TGTGCCAGCAGTGAGACTAGCGGGGGGGCCGAGACCCAGTACTTC.

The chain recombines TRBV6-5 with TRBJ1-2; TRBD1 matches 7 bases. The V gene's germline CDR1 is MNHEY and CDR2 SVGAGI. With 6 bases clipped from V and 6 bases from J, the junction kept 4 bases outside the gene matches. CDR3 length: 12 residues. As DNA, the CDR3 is TGTGCCAGCAGACCCACAGGGGATGGCTACACCTTC. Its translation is CASRPTGDGYTF.

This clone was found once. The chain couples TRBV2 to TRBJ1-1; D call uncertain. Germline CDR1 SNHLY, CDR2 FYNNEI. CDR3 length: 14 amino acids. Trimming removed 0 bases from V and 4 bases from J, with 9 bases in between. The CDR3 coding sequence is TGTGCCAGCAGTGAAGCTCGGGTTATCACTGAAGCTTTCTTT. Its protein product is CASSEARVITEAFF.

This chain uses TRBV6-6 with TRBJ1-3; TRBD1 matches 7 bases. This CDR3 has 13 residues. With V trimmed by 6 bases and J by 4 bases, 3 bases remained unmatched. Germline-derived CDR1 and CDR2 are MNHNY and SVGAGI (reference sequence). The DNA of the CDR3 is TGTGCCAGCAGGACAGGGAACGGAAACACCATATATTTT. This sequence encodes CASRTGNGNTIYF.